These T cell receptor beta chains were read from a single sample in a study of blood T cell repertoires in COVID-19. The table came from immunoSEQ multiplex PCR; TCRdb's copy has only in-frame clones and leaves some out. Of roughly 150,000 clones listed, 70% to 80% are singletons. The sequenced material came from peripheral blood. The receptors were sampled from a man in his sixties with acute or convalescent COVID-19. The conserved cysteine and the conserved F or W are not part of the CDR3 here. A D gene is named only where the DNA matches it firmly.

V	D	length	J	CDR3
TRBV15	NA	13	TRBJ2-2	ATATDRFNTGELF
TRBV30	TRBD2	12	TRBJ2-1	AWSGGGVLNEQF
TRBV7-9	NA	10	TRBJ1-1	ASSLGQFEAF
TRBV7-3	TRBD2	16	TRBJ2-3	ASSLILAGGLVADTQY
TRBV6-5	TRBD1	11	TRBJ1-1	ASSYGDSTEAF
TRBV7-8	NA	13	TRBJ1-6	ASSLLGRGNSPLH
TRBV25-1	TRBD1	11	TRBJ1-4	ASSEDRIEKLF
TRBV6-2/TRBV6-3	NA	11	TRBJ1-1	ASSYAVNTEAF
TRBV2	TRBD2	11	TRBJ2-5	ASSSGTSGGQY
TRBV3-1/TRBV3-2	NA	11	TRBJ1-4	ASRRGEMKKLF
TRBV12-3/TRBV12-4	NA	11	TRBJ1-2	ASSLKGIYGYT
TRBV6-2/TRBV6-3	TRBD1	12	TRBJ1-6	ASSYGDSNSPLH
TRBV18	NA	13	TRBJ2-7	ASSKLGEYPYEQY
TRBV18	TRBD1	12	TRBJ2-3	ASSPKTGGDTQY
TRBV19	NA	13	TRBJ1-5	ASSMIWAVNQPQH
TRBV7-2	NA	14	TRBJ2-3	ASSSLPGAFTDTQY
TRBV3-1/TRBV3-2	NA	14	TRBJ2-1	ASSPQEELPYNEQF
TRBV2	TRBD1	13	TRBJ2-1	ASSTGTGLYNEQF
TRBV18	NA	14	TRBJ2-7	ASSLGARGRSSEQY
TRBV3-1/TRBV3-2	NA	15	TRBJ2-2	ASSQGSGTHNTGELF
TRBV6-5	NA	13	TRBJ1-3	ASRGQFSSGNTIY
TRBV6-4	TRBD1	12	TRBJ2-1	ASSEDRVGNEQF
TRBV9	NA	12	TRBJ1-2	ASSVAGGSYGYT
TRBV11-1	TRBD1	12	TRBJ1-1	ASSSTGGVTEAF
TRBV7-2	NA	13	TRBJ1-2	ASSFGQLSERGYT
TRBV20-1	TRBD1	12	TRBJ1-2	SASEGQGAHGYT
TRBV5-1	TRBD1	12	TRBJ1-2	ASSAGTGNNGYT
TRBV7-2	TRBD1	11	TRBJ1-1	ASSSGQGSRAF